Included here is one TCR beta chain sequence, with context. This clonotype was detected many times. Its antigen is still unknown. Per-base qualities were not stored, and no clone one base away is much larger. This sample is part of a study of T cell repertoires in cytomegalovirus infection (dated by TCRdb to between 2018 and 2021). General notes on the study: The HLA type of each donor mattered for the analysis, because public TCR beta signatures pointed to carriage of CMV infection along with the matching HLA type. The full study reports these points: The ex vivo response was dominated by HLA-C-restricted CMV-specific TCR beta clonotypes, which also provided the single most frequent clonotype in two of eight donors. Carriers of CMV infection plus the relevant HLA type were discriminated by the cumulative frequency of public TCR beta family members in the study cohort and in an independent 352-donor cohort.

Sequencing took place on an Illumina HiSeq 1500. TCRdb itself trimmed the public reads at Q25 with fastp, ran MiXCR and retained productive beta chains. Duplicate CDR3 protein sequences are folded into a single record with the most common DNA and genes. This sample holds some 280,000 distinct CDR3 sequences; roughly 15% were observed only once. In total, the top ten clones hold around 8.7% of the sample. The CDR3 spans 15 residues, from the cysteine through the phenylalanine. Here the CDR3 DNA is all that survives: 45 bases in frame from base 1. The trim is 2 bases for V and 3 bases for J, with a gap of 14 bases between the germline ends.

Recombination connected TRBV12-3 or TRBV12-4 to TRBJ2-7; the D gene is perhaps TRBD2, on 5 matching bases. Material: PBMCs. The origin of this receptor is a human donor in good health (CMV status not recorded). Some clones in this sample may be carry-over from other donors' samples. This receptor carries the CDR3 CASSLTAGRGYEQYF. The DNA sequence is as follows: TGTGCCAGCAGTTTAACCGCCGGCCGGGGCTACGAGCAGTACTTC.